This entry is about one T cell receptor (beta chain). Its antigen is currently unknown. The data were taken from a study of blood T cells in healthy people across ages. The authors drew around 9.3 milliliters of peripheral blood from each donor. The authors extracted at least 5 micrograms of total RNA per sample. Trimming removed 4 bases at V and 5 bases at J, with 21 bases between. The germline V gene has CDR1 SGHRS and CDR2 YFSETQ. The CDR3 spans 16 residues. A second PCR, run for roughly 7 to 12 cycles, used a sample-barcoded 5' primer plus a J-beta primer mix. Every single cDNA molecule received a tag from a template-switch adaptor with 12 random nucleotides. TCRdb redid the calling of the 5' RACE reads with MiXCR, one entry per CDR3 protein. The sample lists 850,000 to 1,300,000 distinct CDR3 sequences, under 45% seen once, with 15% to 20% in the top ten. Study-wide results and limits: Researchers said unsorted PBMCs prevented a conclusive naive versus antigen-experienced comparison.

The sequencing input was blood. This TCR derives from a woman aged 60 to 75 in good health. V is TRBV5-1 and J is TRBJ2-5; possible D gene TRBD2, 5 bases. The CDR3 spells CASSPPQSGSLETQYF. The CDR3 DNA reads as TGCGCCAGCAGCCCTCCTCAGTCGGGGAGCCTTGAGACCCAGTACTTC.